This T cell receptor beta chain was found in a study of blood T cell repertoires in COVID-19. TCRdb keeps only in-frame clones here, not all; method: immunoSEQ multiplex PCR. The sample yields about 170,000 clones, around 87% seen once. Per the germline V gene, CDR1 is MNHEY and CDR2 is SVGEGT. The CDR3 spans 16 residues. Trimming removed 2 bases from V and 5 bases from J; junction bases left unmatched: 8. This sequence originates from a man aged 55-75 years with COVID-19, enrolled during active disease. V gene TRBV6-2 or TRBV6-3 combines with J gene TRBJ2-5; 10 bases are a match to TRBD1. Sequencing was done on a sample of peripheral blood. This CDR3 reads CASSYGQGVRGETQYF. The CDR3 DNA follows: TGTGCCAGCAGTTACGGACAGGGGGTACGTGGGGAGACCCAGTACTTC.